One and the same sample provided the 30 T cell receptor beta chains below, sequenced in a study of T cells after yellow fever vaccination. TCRdb analysed the 5' RACE reads with MiXCR anew, one entry per CDR3 protein. The data show some 300,000 distinct CDR3 sequences, 8.5% to 10% seen once. The sequencing here drew on CD4+ T cells sorted from PBMCs, taken 5 days after the yellow fever booster vaccination. These receptors came from a man aged 18-30 years who received the YFV17D yellow fever vaccine.

This sequence joins TRBV7-2 and TRBJ1-2; 7 bases are a match to TRBD1. With 4 bases clipped from V and 3 bases from J, the junction kept 8 bases outside the gene matches. There are 15 residues in the CDR3. CDR1 is SGHTA, CDR2 FQGNSA, per germline. This CDR3 reads CASSSQTGTHYGYTF. For the CDR3, the DNA is TGTGCCAGCAGCTCTCAGACAGGGACCCACTATGGCTACACCTTC.

The chain links TRBV9 to TRBJ1-3; D unclear. V gave up 7 bases and J gave up 0 bases, with 11 bases separating them. Germline assignment: CDR1 SGDLS and CDR2 YYNGEE. This CDR3 is 14 amino acids long. CDR3 nucleotides: TGTGCCAGCTCCTCGGGTCCCTCTGGAAACACCATATATTTT. It encodes CASSSGPSGNTIYF.

The sample holds a few counts of this clonotype. This rearrangement joins TRBV20-1 to TRBJ2-5; D possibly corresponds to TRBD2 (5 bases). CDR1 DFQATT and CDR2 SNEGSKA come from the germline V gene (reference sequence). The CDR3 is 15 amino acids. V lost 4 bases to trimming and J lost 2 bases, with 17 bases between them. CDR3 sequence: CSANGPPREQETQYF. For the CDR3, the DNA is TGCAGTGCTAACGGGCCCCCGAGGGAGCAAGAGACCCAGTACTTC.

The rearrangement joins TRBV12-5 to TRBJ2-5; D unresolved. This CDR3 has 11 residues. V was trimmed by 4 bases and J by 5 bases, leaving 5 bases between them. The germline V gene encodes CDR1 LGHNT and CDR2 FRNRAP. DNA of the CDR3: TGTGCTAGTGGTTACGGCGAGACCCAGTACTTC. It is translated as CASGYGETQYF.

This clonotype was counted many times. The rearrangement links TRBV7-2 to TRBJ2-6; D gene uncertain. Per the germline V gene, CDR1 is SGHTA and CDR2 is FQGNSA. This CDR3 has 16 amino acids. Trimming stripped 5 bases from V and 0 bases from J, with 11 bases between. In nucleotides, the CDR3 is TGTGCCAGCAGCCGCGGACGGAGCTCTGGGGCCAACGTCCTGACTTTC. It yields the protein CASSRGRSSGANVLTF.

The chain employs TRBV20-1 and TRBJ2-3; 7 nucleotides line up with TRBD1. Germline lookup yields CDR1 DFQATT and CDR2 SNEGSKA (reference sequence). The CDR3 runs 21 residues. Trimming cost V 5 bases and J 0 bases; bases outside gene matches: 26. CDR3 region: CSAWTGQTGGLAVLSTDTQYF. The CDR3 DNA sequence: TGCAGTGCTTGGACGGGACAGACCGGCGGTCTCGCCGTGTTGAGCACAGATACGCAGTATTTT.

This clonotype was picked up many times. This rearrangement joins TRBV7-2 to TRBJ2-3; 8 bases agree with TRBD2. The ends lost 1 base at V and 1 base at J; junction bases unmatched: 4. The CDR3 extends over 16 amino acids. Germline assignment: CDR1 SGHTA and CDR2 FQGNSA. The DNA for the CDR3 is TGTGCCAGCAGCTTAGAGGGTAGCGGGGGCACAGATACGCAGTATTTT. This gives the protein CASSLEGSGGTDTQYF.

The chain joins TRBV7-9 to TRBJ2-3, with 11 bases fitting TRBD2. Per germline, CDR1 SEHNR and CDR2 FQNEAQ (reference sequence). The CDR3 consists of 16 residues. V dropped 0 bases and J dropped 6; count of bases not matched to a gene: 5. The CDR3 nucleotides are TGTGCCAGCAGCTTAGCACTAGCGGGGGCCCATGATACGCAGTATTTT. Translated: CASSLALAGAHDTQYF.

This chain joins TRBV7-2 and TRBJ1-3; D not resolved. The CDR3 loop spans 15 amino acids. Trimming cost V 3 bases and J 1 base, with 10 bases left between them. The germline V gene encodes CDR1 SGHTA and CDR2 FQGNSA. CDR3: CASSFSTRSGNTIYF. CDR3 nucleotides: TGTGCCAGCAGCTTCTCGACAAGATCTGGAAACACCATATATTTT.

The chain uses TRBV5-6 and TRBJ1-1; D remains unclear. Trimming removed 4 bases at V and 10 bases at J, with 29 bases between. The CDR3 length is 17 residues. The V gene's germline CDR1 is SGHDT and CDR2 YYEEEE. The CDR3 DNA reads TGTGCCAGCAGCAACCAGAGGGCGGCAGTCACGGTGGTTGGAGCTTTCTTT. It specifies CASSNQRAAVTVVGAFF. The variable domain in full, with the rest retrieved from reference TRBV5-6 and TRBJ1-1, is DAGVTQSPTHLIKTRGQQVTLRCSPKSGHDTVSWYQQALGQGPQFIFQYYEEEERQRGNFPDRFSGHQFPNYSSELNVNALLLGDSALYLCASSNQRAAVTVVGAFFGQGTRLTVV.

The J gene is TRBJ2-1, the V gene TRBV11-1; D remains unclear. V was pared by 2 bases and J by 4 bases, with 18 bases between. CDR1 is SGHAT, CDR2 FQDESV, per germline (reference sequence). The CDR3 covers 17 residues. In DNA, the CDR3 is TGTGCCAGCAGCTTATCACCATCCGCGGCTTTATACAATGAGCAGTTCTTC. Amino acid sequence: CASSLSPSAALYNEQFF.

The V call is TRBV15, the J call TRBJ1-3; D ambiguous. The V gene lost 5 bases and the J gene lost 1 base, with 18 bases spanning the gap. This CDR3 is 17 amino acids long. Germline lookup yields CDR1 LNHNV and CDR2 YYDKDF (reference sequence). Here the CDR3 DNA reads TGTGCCACCAGCCCACGAGGCCCCCGTCTTTCTGGAAACACCATATATTTT. This sequence encodes CATSPRGPRLSGNTIYF.

This clonotype showed up just a few times. The chain employs TRBV6-5 and TRBJ2-7; TRBD1 matches 8 bases. The CDR3 sequence is 13 residues long. Germline V gene data show CDR1 as MNHEY and CDR2 as SVGAGI. J lost 6 bases, V lost 5 bases, and 6 bases had no gene match. The DNA of the CDR3 is TGTGCCAGCAGTGGACAGGGAAAAGGCGAGCAGTACTTC. Translating it yields CASSGQGKGEQYF.

The J gene is TRBJ1-5, the V gene TRBV2; D uncertain. CDR1 is SNHLY and CDR2 is FYNNEI in the germline V gene. V was shortened by 3 bases and J by 3 bases, with 3 bases between the two germline ends. The CDR3 runs to 12 residues. CDR3 in DNA: TGTGCCAGCAGTGAGATCAATCAGCCCCAGCATTTT. Its translation: CASSEINQPQHF.

V usage is TRBV5-1 and J usage is TRBJ2-3, with D tentatively TRBD1 or TRBD2 (5 bases each). The CDR3 consists of 16 residues. V shed 5 bases and J shed 8 bases, with 24 bases lying between them. Germline-derived CDR1 and CDR2 are SGHRS and YFSETQ. The CDR3 nucleotides read TGCGCCAGCAGATGGACCGGGACGGAGGCATTTGTTACGCAGTATTTT. Encoded protein: CASRWTGTEAFVTQYF.

The chain has TRBV28 and TRBJ2-7; 12 bases line up with TRBD1. The germline V gene encodes CDR1 MDHEN and CDR2 SYDVKM. The CDR3 extends over 14 amino acids. V shed 8 bases, J shed 4 bases, and the junction held 6 bases outside the gene matches. CDR3 sequence reads: CASVAGQGAYEQYV. The DNA of the CDR3 is TGTGCCAGCGTTGCGGGACAGGGGGCGTACGAGCAGTACGTC.

A few counts support this clonotype. The rearrangement uses TRBV7-2 and TRBJ1-2, with TRBD1 identical over 10 bases. Germline-derived CDR1 and CDR2 are SGHTA and FQGNSA. CDR3 length: 15 residues. The J segment lost 5 bases and the V segment lost 4 bases, leaving 7 bases of the junction unmatched. The CDR3: CASSSPGTGEYGYTF. In DNA, the CDR3 is TGTGCCAGCAGCTCACCCGGGACAGGGGAGTATGGCTACACCTTC. Full variable domain (rest looked up from reference TRBV7-2 and TRBJ1-2): GAGVSQSPSNKVTEKGKDVELRCDPISGHTALYWYRQSLGQGLEFLIYFQGNSAPDKSGLPSDRFSAERTGGSVSTLTIQRTQQEDSAVYLCASSSPGTGEYGYTFGSGTRLTVV.

V gene TRBV10-3 combines with J gene TRBJ1-5; D uncertain. Deletions cut 10 bases from V and 5 bases from J, with 12 bases between. In germline, CDR1 is ENHRY, CDR2 SYGVKD. The CDR3 length is 12 residues. CDR3 bases: TGTGCCACCAGCGGGGTTTATCAGCCCCAGCATTTT. Its protein product is CATSGVYQPQHF.

This clonotype came up many times. The V gene is TRBV11-2, the J gene TRBJ2-5, with 10 bases matching TRBD2. With V trimmed by 2 bases and J by 5 bases, 8 bases remained unmatched. Germline loops: CDR1 SGHAT, CDR2 FQNNGV. The CDR3 runs to 16 residues. CDR3 bases: TGTGCCAGCAGCTTAAGCGGGGGGGCCATTGGGGAGACCCAGTACTTC. This translates into CASSLSGGAIGETQYF.

This clonotype turned up a few times. The chain combines TRBV19 with TRBJ2-3, with a weak D call TRBD1 (5 bases). CDR1 is LNHDA, CDR2 SQIVND, per germline (reference sequence). V gave up 5 bases and J gave up 5 bases, with 11 bases separating them. This CDR3 spans 13 amino acids. CDR3 sequence (DNA): TGTGCCAGTAGTTCCAGGGTTGGAGATACGCAGTATTTT. As protein: CASSSRVGDTQYF. The full variable domain, with the rest looked up from reference TRBV19 and TRBJ2-3, is DGGITQSPKYLFRKEGQNVTLSCEQNLNHDAMYWYRQDPGQGLRLIYYSQIVNDFQKGDIAEGYSVSREKKESFPLTVTSAQKNPTAFYLCASSSRVGDTQYFGPGTRLTVL.

The rearrangement uses TRBV5-1 and TRBJ2-3; TRBD2 is a possible D gene (6 bases). The CDR3 extends over 16 amino acids. Germline V gives CDR1 SGHRS, CDR2 YFSETQ. V was trimmed by 4 bases and J by 1 base, leaving 16 bases between them. CDR3: CASSPLPGTGTDTQYF. CDR3 bases: TGCGCCAGCAGCCCGCTACCCGGGACTGGCACAGATACGCAGTATTTT. The entire variable domain, with the rest obtained from reference TRBV5-1 and TRBJ2-3, is as follows: KAGVTQTPRYLIKTRGQQVTLSCSPISGHRSVSWYQQTPGQGLQFLFEYFSETQRNKGNFPGRFSGRQFSNSRSEMNVSTLELGDSALYLCASSPLPGTGTDTQYFGPGTRLTVL.

This clonotype was seen more than once but under ten times. The chain's CDR3 is CASSSPRDRGRDEQFF. CDR3 in DNA: TGTGCCAGCAGTAGCCCCCGGGACAGGGGGCGCGATGAGCAGTTCTTC. The chain recombines TRBV27 with TRBJ2-1; 12 nucleotides line up with TRBD1. The germline V gene has CDR1 MNHEY and CDR2 SMNVEV (reference sequence). CDR3 length equals 16 residues. V lost 5 bases, J lost 8 bases, and 10 bases stayed unmatched.

The chain uses TRBV11-2 and TRBJ2-5, with D possibly matching TRBD2 (5 bases). The CDR3 loop spans 13 amino acids. Germline loops: CDR1 SGHAT, CDR2 FQNNGV. Trimming cost V 4 bases and J 5 bases, with 11 bases left between them. The DNA of the CDR3 is TGTGCCAGCAGCTCGACTATCTCGGAGACCCAGTACTTC. Encoded protein: CASSSTISETQYF. The whole variable domain, filled in from reference TRBV11-2 and TRBJ2-5, reads EAGVAQSPRYKIIEKRQSVAFWCNPISGHATLYWYQQILGQGPKLLIQFQNNGVVDDSQLPKDRFSAERLKGVDSTLKIQPAKLEDSAVYLCASSSTISETQYFGPGTRLLVL.

This clonotype was observed once. This rearrangement joins TRBV10-3 to TRBJ2-1, with TRBD2 identical over 8 bases. V lost 11 bases, J lost 5 bases, and 11 bases stayed unmatched. The CDR3 runs to 14 residues. Germline CDR1 ENHRY, CDR2 SYGVKD. In nucleotides, the CDR3 is TGTGCCGCCTCCGGGACTAGTCTAGACAATGAGCAGTTCTTC. Amino acid sequence: CAASGTSLDNEQFF.

This clonotype showed up many times. V gene TRBV30 combines with J gene TRBJ2-3; D unresolved. The CDR3 has 11 residues. Trimming removed 0 bases at V and 5 bases at J, with 3 bases between. CDR1 and CDR2 (germline): GTSNPN, SVGIG (reference sequence). CDR3 in DNA: TGTGCCTGGAGTGTAAGAGATACGCAGTATTTT. Its protein is CAWSVRDTQYF.

This chain joins TRBV10-2 and TRBJ2-5; D tentatively reads TRBD1 or TRBD2 (5 bases each). Looked up from germline, CDR1 is WSHSY and CDR2 is SAAADI. The ends were cut back, 3 bases at V and 5 bases at J, with 13 bases in the middle. This CDR3 spans 14 amino acids. CDR3 residues: CASSEMWGLETQYF. The CDR3 DNA is TGCGCCAGCAGTGAAATGTGGGGGTTGGAGACCCAGTACTTC.

This rearrangement joins TRBV5-1 to TRBJ2-5; no clear D. Germline V gives CDR1 SGHRS, CDR2 YFSETQ. Deletions cut 4 bases from V and 2 bases from J, with 15 bases between. CDR3 size: 15 residues. The CDR3 spells CASSPHAVGQETQYF. CDR3 DNA: TGCGCCAGCAGCCCCCACGCGGTGGGGCAAGAGACCCAGTACTTC.

This clonotype was found a few times. V and J are TRBV29-1 and TRBJ1-2, with TRBD1 as a possible D gene (5 bases). The CDR3 runs to 16 residues. CDR1 is SQVTM and CDR2 is ANQGSEA in the germline V gene. The V end lost 5 bases, the J end lost 5 bases, and 24 bases lay between the germline ends. DNA of the CDR3: TGCAGCGTTCCGATTATGGGGCTTACTGGTGGATATGGCTACACCTTC. This translates into CSVPIMGLTGGYGYTF. The full variable domain, in which reference TRBV29-1 and TRBJ1-2 provide the parts outside the CDR3, is SAVISQKPSRDICQRGTSLTIQCQVDSQVTMMFWYRQQPGQSLTLIATANQGSEATYESGFVIDKFPISRPNLTFSTLTVSNMSPEDSSIYLCSVPIMGLTGGYGYTFGSGTRLTVV.

There are a few counts of this clonotype. The chain recombines TRBV7-3 with TRBJ1-2; D is possibly TRBD1 (6 bases). Trimming took 7 bases from V and 4 from J, leaving 19 bases between them. CDR3 size: 15 residues. Per the germline V gene, CDR1 is SGHTA and CDR2 is FQGTGA. CDR3 sequence (DNA): TGTGCCAGCACCTTGCAGCCGGGACAAGCCTATGGCTACACCTTC. This translates into CASTLQPGQAYGYTF.

The rearrangement joins TRBV21-1 to TRBJ1-5; the table's D call TRBD1 went unverified against the DNA. TRBV21-1 is marked as a pseudogene. This CDR3 spans 14 amino acids. For the CDR3, the DNA is TGTGCTAGAGAAACGGGGGACCTCAATCAGCCCCAGCATTTT. It yields the protein CARETGDLNQPQHF.